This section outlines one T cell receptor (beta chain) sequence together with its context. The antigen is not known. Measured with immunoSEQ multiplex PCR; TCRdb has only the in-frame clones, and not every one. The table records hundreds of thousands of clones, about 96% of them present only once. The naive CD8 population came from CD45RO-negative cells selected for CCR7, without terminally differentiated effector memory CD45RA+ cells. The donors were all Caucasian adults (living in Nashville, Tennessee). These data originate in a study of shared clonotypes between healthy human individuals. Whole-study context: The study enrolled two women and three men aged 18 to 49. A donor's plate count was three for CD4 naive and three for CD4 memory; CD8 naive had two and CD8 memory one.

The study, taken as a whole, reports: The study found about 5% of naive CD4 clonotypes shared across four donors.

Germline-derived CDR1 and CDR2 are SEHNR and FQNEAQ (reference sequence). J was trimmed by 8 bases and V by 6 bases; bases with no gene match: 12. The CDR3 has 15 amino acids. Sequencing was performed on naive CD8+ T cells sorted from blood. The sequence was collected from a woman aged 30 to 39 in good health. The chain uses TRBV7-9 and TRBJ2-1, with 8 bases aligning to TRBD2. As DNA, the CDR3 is TGTGCCAGCAGATCCGGGACTAGGGACCGGCATGAGCAGTTCTTC. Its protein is CASRSGTRDRHEQFF. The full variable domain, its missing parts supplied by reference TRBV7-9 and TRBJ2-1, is DTGVSQNPRHKITKRGQNVTFRCDPISEHNRLYWYRQTLGQGPEFLTYFQNEAQLEKSRLLSDRFSAERPKGSFSTLEIQRTEQGDSAMYLCASRSGTRDRHEQFFGPGTRLTVL.